The next 8 T cell receptor beta chains were all read from a single sample in a study of molecular identifiers for immune sequencing clone quantification. TCRdb re-derived calls from the PCR reads in MiXCR, one entry per CDR3 protein. The sample holds a few hundred thousand distinct CDR3 sequences; about a quarter are singletons and the top ten take about 0.71%. Sequenced input: naive CD8+ T cells from blood, with Jurkat cell RNA spiked in. Regarding subset: FACS-sorted CD8+CD4-CCR7+CD45RA+ naive T cells. These receptors were collected from a human donor in good health. Some libraries in this study had Jurkat cell RNA spiked in.

This clonotype was observed a few times. This sequence joins TRBV25-1 and TRBJ2-3; 9 positions match TRBD2. The trim removed 1 base at V and 5 bases at J, leaving 4 bases unmatched. The CDR3 extends over 15 amino acids. Germline V gives CDR1 MGHDK, CDR2 SYGVNS. The CDR3 loop is CASSESDSGGDTQYF. The CDR3 DNA reads TGTGCCAGCAGTGAATCGGATAGCGGGGGAGATACGCAGTATTTT. The variable domain in full, with the rest retrieved from reference TRBV25-1 and TRBJ2-3, is EADIYQTPRYLVIGTGKKITLECSQTMGHDKMYWYQQDPGMELHLIHYSYGVNSTEKGDLSSESTVSRIRTEHFPLTLESARPSHTSQYLCASSESDSGGDTQYFGPGTRLTVL.

This clonotype was detected many times. The rearrangement links TRBV6-5 to TRBJ2-1; 7 positions match TRBD1. The CDR3 length is 13 residues. V lost 8 bases, J lost 2 bases, and 3 bases stayed unmatched. Germline lookup yields CDR1 MNHEY and CDR2 SVGAGI. The CDR3 loop is CASAGTAYNEQFF. The CDR3 nucleotides read TGTGCCAGCGCTGGGACAGCCTACAATGAGCAGTTCTTC.

With respect to this clonotype: Just one base apart from a much larger clone, this may be a read error. The chain is built from TRBV19 and TRBJ1-4; the D is unclear. The CDR3 covers 13 residues. CDR1 and CDR2 (germline): LNHDA, SQIVND (reference sequence). The CDR3 DNA is TGTGCCAGTAGTGCTGACCAGGCGGAAAAACTGTGTTTT. Translating it yields CASSADQAEKLCF.

This clonotype was found many times. J is TRBJ2-7 and V is TRBV13; D perhaps matches TRBD2 (7 bases). CDR1 is PRHDT, CDR2 FYEKMQ, per germline (reference sequence). The CDR3 extends over 14 amino acids. V was trimmed by 4 bases and J by 5 bases, leaving 15 bases between them. The CDR3 here is CASSSLGGRDEQYF. The CDR3, as DNA: TGTGCCAGCAGCTCCCTGGGGGGGCGGGACGAGCAGTACTTC. Full variable domain (outside the CDR3, taken from reference TRBV13 and TRBJ2-7): AAGVIQSPRHLIKEKRETATLKCYPIPRHDTVYWYQQGPGQDPQFLISFYEKMQSDKGSIPDRFSAQQFSDYHSELNMSSLELGDSALYFCASSSLGGRDEQYFGPGTRLTVT.

The V call is TRBV11-2, the J call TRBJ1-2, with D unresolved. This CDR3 has 19 amino acids. Trimming cost V 1 base and J 4 bases, with 25 bases left between them. CDR1 SGHAT and CDR2 FQNNGV come from the germline V gene. Here the CDR3 DNA reads TGTGCCAGCAGCTTAGTTGGTTATGGGTCCCCCGACGAGGGCTATGGCTACACCTTC. This translates into CASSLVGYGSPDEGYGYTF.

This clonotype was seen ten or more times. The gene calls are TRBV25-1 and TRBJ2-2, with 7 positions matching TRBD2. Trimming removed 2 bases from V and 4 bases from J; junction bases left unmatched: 4. Germline values: CDR1 MGHDK, CDR2 SYGVNS. The CDR3 totals 15 residues. The CDR3 sequence: CASSESRGSTGELFF. The CDR3 coding sequence is TGTGCCAGCAGTGAAAGTCGCGGGAGCACCGGGGAGCTGTTTTTT.

This clonotype was found a few times. This sequence joins TRBV12-3 or TRBV12-4 and TRBJ1-4; 7 positions agree with TRBD1. V shed 5 bases and J 4 bases; nucleotides not matched to a gene: 7. The CDR3 runs 15 residues. The CDR3 DNA reads as TGTGCCAGCAGTGCAGGGGGTAGTGGTAATGAAAAACTGTTTTTT. As protein: CASSAGGSGNEKLFF.

As regards this clonotype: The conserved phenylalanine or tryptophan normally closing the CDR3 is absent here, so this likely arose from a read error. V gene TRBV4-1 combines with J gene TRBJ2-7; TRBD2 aligns across 8 bases. V lost 0 bases and J lost 2; bases outside the gene matches: 3. The CDR3 length is 15 residues. The V gene's germline CDR1 is MGHRA and CDR2 YSYEKL. The CDR3, as DNA: TGCGCCAGCAGCCAAGAACTAGCGGCAACCTACGAGCAGTACTCC. As protein: CASSQELAATYEQYS.